Detailed here is one TCR beta chain. This clone came up once. Its antigen remains unidentified. Per-base quality was not reported, and no clone a single base away is much larger than it. Sample time point, as interpreted from the label and publication: peripheral blood 12 weeks after first pembrolizumab dose. Mismatch repair deficiency in every enrolled patient was established by polymerase chain reaction or immunohistochemistry. A few patients who responded to pembrolizumab therapy underwent TCR sequencing. The phase II trial prospectively evaluated PD-1 blockade with pembrolizumab in advanced mismatch repair-deficient cancers, independent of tissue of origin. Serial peripheral blood T cell samples were collected before and at multiple times after starting PD-1 blockade. Blood sampling time points were reported as weeks after the first dose of pembrolizumab. The library relied on the immunoSEQ multiplex PCR assay. TCRdb provides this immuneACCESS table in a form limited to in-frame rearrangements. Some clones are lacking; in checked studies, under half of them reflect an unresolved V gene, and why the rest are absent is not known. For this sample there are 80,000 to 100,000 clones; about 85% appear just once. About 2.6% of the sample is taken by the ten largest.

The data originate from a study of PD-1 blockade in mismatch repair-deficient tumors (dated by TCRdb to the late 2010s). As for the study more broadly: Between late 2013 and late 2016, the trial enrolled 86 consecutive patients with about a dozen types of mismatch repair-deficient cancer, all of whom had received prior treatment and were progressing. Deep sequencing of TCR CDR3 regions was used to track tumor-associated T cell clones in peripheral blood of patients responding to PD-1 blockade. General study outcomes and caveats: After pembrolizumab, tumor-resident clones, which were often undetectable in blood before treatment, expanded rapidly and then contracted, generally ahead of radiologic responses.

Source: peripheral blood, taken 12 weeks after starting pembrolizumab. The TCR originated in an adult with mismatch repair-deficient cancer.

CDR3 reads: CASSLGDPLQQPQHF. DNA sequence: TGCGCCAGCAGCTTGGGGGATCCCTTGCAGCAGCCCCAGCATTTT. The rearranged chain carries TRBV5-1 and TRBJ1-5, with the D segment identity uncertain. Based on the germline V gene, the CDR1 and CDR2 sequences are SGHRS and YFSETQ. V and J are truncated by 0 bases and 7 bases respectively, leaving an intervening sequence of 14 bases. CDR3 length: 15 amino acids, cysteine to phenylalanine. Solely the CDR3 DNA is kept, with 45 bases framed from the first base. The CDR3, completed at both ends by the reference TRBV5-1 and TRBJ1-5 genes, gives the full variable domain KAGVTQTPRYLIKTRGQQVTLSCSPISGHRSVSWYQQTPGQGLQFLFEYFSETQRNKGNFPGRFSGRQFSNSRSEMNVSTLELGDSALYLCASSLGDPLQQPQHFGDGTRLSIL.